The 11 T cell receptor beta chains given below trace back to one sample, sequenced in a study of beta chain features in type 1 diabetes. What was sequenced were expressed TCRB transcripts, since all of the isolated RNA had been reverse transcribed. Here immunoSEQ multiplex PCR was the method, and the copy in TCRdb shows in-frame clones only, minus some. This sample carries 400,000 to 600,000 clones, about 30% of them seen once, and the ten largest clones take around 0.065%. Sequencing was performed on naive CD4+ T cells from blood. All receptors come from a man between 18 and 29 years old in good health.

The chain links TRBV10-3 to TRBJ2-5; possible D gene TRBD2, 6 bases. CDR1 ENHRY and CDR2 SYGVKD come from the germline V gene. This CDR3 contains 13 residues. Trimming shortened V by 4 bases and J by 4 bases, and 10 bases separated the two germline ends. The CDR3, as DNA: TGTGCCATCAGTGGACGGGGAGGAGAGACCCAGTACTTC. This translates into CAISGRGGETQYF.

The chain recombines TRBV11-2 with TRBJ2-3; 11 bases map to TRBD2. Germline loops: CDR1 SGHAT, CDR2 FQNNGV. The V segment lost 6 bases and the J segment 6 bases; nucleotides outside the gene matches: 5. The CDR3 is 14 amino acids. CDR3 protein: CASRTGLAADTQYF. As DNA, the CDR3 is TGTGCCAGCAGGACGGGACTAGCGGCGGATACGCAGTATTTT.

This clone was found a few times. This chain uses TRBV28 with TRBJ2-3, with D perhaps TRBD1 or TRBD2 (5 bases each). Germline-derived CDR1 and CDR2 are MDHEN and SYDVKM. V lost 4 bases to trimming and J lost 6 bases, with 17 bases between them. The CDR3 is made up of 15 amino acids. The CDR3 DNA reads as TGTGCCAGCAGTTCCCCCGGGACCTACCCCGATACGCAGTATTTT. Protein product: CASSSPGTYPDTQYF.

This CDR3 reads CAWSMDQNTEAFF. In DNA form, the CDR3 reads TGTGCCTGGAGCATGGACCAGAACACTGAAGCTTTCTTT. This chain links TRBV30 with TRBJ1-1; D uncertain. Trimming took 3 bases from V and 1 from J, leaving 9 bases between them. This CDR3 contains 13 residues. Germline V gene data show CDR1 as GTSNPN and CDR2 as SVGIG (reference sequence). Combining the CDR3 with reference TRBV30 and TRBJ1-1 gives the whole variable domain SQTIHQWPATLVQPVGSPLSLECTVEGTSNPNLYWYRQAAGRGLQLLFYSVGIGQISSEVPQNLSASRPQDRQFILSSKKLLLSDSGFYLCAWSMDQNTEAFFGQGTRLTVV.

The chain recombines TRBV28 with TRBJ2-1; the D gene is possibly TRBD1 (5 bases). Between the trimmed V and J ends, which lost 9 bases and 8 bases, there was a span of 17 bases. CDR1 and CDR2 from the germline V gene are MDHEN and SYDVKM. This CDR3 spans 13 amino acids. The CDR3 DNA reads TGTGCCAGTACGACCGCAGGGAAGGATGAGCAGTTCTTC. Protein: CASTTAGKDEQFF.

This clone was detected a few times. The chain uses TRBV7-2 and TRBJ2-1; D is uncertain. The CDR3 spans 12 residues. Germline values: CDR1 SGHTA, CDR2 FQGNSA. V dropped 5 bases and J dropped 9 bases, with 11 bases sitting between them. The CDR3 here is CASSRSPGEQFF. CDR3 DNA: TGTGCCAGCAGCCGTAGTCCGGGTGAGCAGTTCTTC. The variable domain in full, with the rest retrieved from reference TRBV7-2 and TRBJ2-1, is GAGVSQSPSNKVTEKGKDVELRCDPISGHTALYWYRQSLGQGLEFLIYFQGNSAPDKSGLPSDRFSAERTGGSVSTLTIQRTQQEDSAVYLCASSRSPGEQFFGPGTRLTVL.

This chain connects TRBV7-7 to TRBJ2-5, with D unclear. The CDR3 is made up of 14 amino acids. Trimming took 5 bases from V and 4 from J, leaving 14 bases between them. Looked up from germline, CDR1 is SSHAT and CDR2 is FNYEAQ (reference sequence). CDR3 DNA sequence: TGTGCCAGCAGCCCTCTAGGGAAGGGAGAGACCCAGTACTTC. This codes for CASSPLGKGETQYF.

There are a few counts of this clone. V usage is TRBV6-1 and J usage is TRBJ2-1; the match to TRBD2 covers 11 bases. V trimming: 11 bases; J trimming: 8 bases; junction bases outside the gene matches: 11. CDR3 length equals 14 residues. Looked up from germline, CDR1 is MNHNS and CDR2 is SASEGT. The CDR3 nucleotides read TGTGCCGGTGAGGCTAGCGGGGGGCTCCATGAGCAGTTCTTC. This sequence encodes CAGEASGGLHEQFF.

This clone came up a few times. The chain couples TRBV30 to TRBJ1-1, with D possibly TRBD1 on 5 matching bases. This CDR3 is built from 12 residues. Germline V gene lookup returns CDR1 GTSNPN and CDR2 SVGIG (reference sequence). With 0 bases removed from V and 9 bases from J, the gap between germline ends came to 11 bases. The CDR3 loop reads CAWSVLPGKAFF. CDR3 in DNA: TGTGCCTGGAGTGTACTCCCAGGGAAAGCTTTCTTT. Using reference TRBV30 and TRBJ1-1 for the parts outside the CDR3, the full variable domain is SQTIHQWPATLVQPVGSPLSLECTVEGTSNPNLYWYRQAAGRGLQLLFYSVGIGQISSEVPQNLSASRPQDRQFILSSKKLLLSDSGFYLCAWSVLPGKAFFGQGTRLTVV.

J is TRBJ1-5 and V is TRBV29-1; 10 bases match TRBD1. CDR1 and CDR2 from the germline V gene are SQVTM and ANQGSEA. This CDR3 region has 14 residues. The V segment lost 4 bases and the J segment 5 bases; nucleotides outside the gene matches: 5. CDR3 DNA sequence: TGCAGCGTTGCTGGGACAGGGGACGATCAGCCCCAGCATTTT. It translates to CSVAGTGDDQPQHF.

The chain recombines TRBV5-1 with TRBJ2-1; 11 bases map to TRBD2. CDR3 length: 16 amino acids. J gave up 3 bases and V 0 bases, and 2 bases lay outside the gene matches. Germline CDR1 is SGHRS and CDR2 is YFSETQ. CDR3 bases: TGCGCCAGCAGCTTGGGGACTAGCGGGTTCTACAATGAGCAGTTCTTC. It specifies CASSLGTSGFYNEQFF. Together with reference TRBV5-1 and TRBJ2-1, the CDR3 gives the full variable domain: KAGVTQTPRYLIKTRGQQVTLSCSPISGHRSVSWYQQTPGQGLQFLFEYFSETQRNKGNFPGRFSGRQFSNSRSEMNVSTLELGDSALYLCASSLGTSGFYNEQFFGPGTRLTVL.